This T cell receptor (beta chain) derives from a study of metastatic and nonmetastatic thyroid tumors. On the study more broadly: Samples came from malignant and benign thyroid patients, and repertoires were compared across blood and tumor or nodule tissue.

No treatment of any kind had been given to any patient before thyroid surgery. This clone was seen ten or more times. There are 13 residues in the CDR3. Per the germline V gene, CDR1 is MDHEN and CDR2 is SYDVKM. V gave up 6 bases and J gave up 4 bases, with 10 bases separating them. Original methodology: CDR3 differences across clinicopathological groups were used to build a distant-metastasis classifier for papillary thyroid cancer. TCRdb reassembled clones from the PCR reads with MiXCR. For this entry, the V and J calls and clone size follow TCRdb and not the study's own pipeline. The data contain around 25,000 clones, about 15% of them seen just once; the ten biggest clones take up approximately 3.5%.

The chain is built from TRBV28 and TRBJ2-1; D unclear. Input material: blood. The receptor was isolated from a female donor with papillary thyroid cancer or a benign thyroid nodule (not recorded which). Some clones in this sample may be carry-over from other donors' samples. The CDR3 bases are TGTGCCAGCAGGTTGGGCTATTACAATGAGCAGTTCTTC. It is translated as CASRLGYYNEQFF. Variable domain in full (rest from reference TRBV28 and TRBJ2-1): DVKVTQSSRYLVKRTGEKVFLECVQDMDHENMFWYRQDPGLGLRLIYFSYDVKMKEKGDIPEGYSVSREKKERFSLILESASTNQTSMYLCASRLGYYNEQFFGPGTRLTVL.